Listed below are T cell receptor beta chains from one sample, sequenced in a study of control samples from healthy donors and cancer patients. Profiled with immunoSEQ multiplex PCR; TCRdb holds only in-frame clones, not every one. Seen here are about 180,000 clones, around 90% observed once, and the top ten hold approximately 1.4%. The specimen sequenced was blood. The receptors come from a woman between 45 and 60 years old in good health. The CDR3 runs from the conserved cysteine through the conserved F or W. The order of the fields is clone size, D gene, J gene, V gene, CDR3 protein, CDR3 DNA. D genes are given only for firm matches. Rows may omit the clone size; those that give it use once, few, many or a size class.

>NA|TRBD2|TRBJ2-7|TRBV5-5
CASSLRAIAGVTNEQYF
TGTGCCAGCAGCTTGCGAGCTATCGCGGGAGTCACAAACGAGCAGTACTTC
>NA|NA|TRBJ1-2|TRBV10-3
CAISGGEGGYGYTF
TGTGCCATCAGTGGCGGGGAGGGGGGGTATGGCTACACCTTC
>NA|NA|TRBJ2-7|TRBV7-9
CASSLTSITYEQYF
TGTGCCAGCAGCTTAACTAGCATCACCTACGAGCAGTACTTC
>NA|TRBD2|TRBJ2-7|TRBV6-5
CASSTLAPPSYEQYF
TGTGCCAGCAGTACACTAGCGCCTCCTTCCTACGAGCAGTACTTC
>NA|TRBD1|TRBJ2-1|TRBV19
CASSMTVRQGTPYNEQFF
TGTGCCAGTAGTATGACCGTAAGACAGGGGACCCCCTACAATGAGCAGTTCTTC
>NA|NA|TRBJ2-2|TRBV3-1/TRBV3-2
CASSQGAGSVTGELFF
TGTGCCAGCAGCCAAGGGGCTGGGTCGGTCACCGGGGAGCTGTTTTTT
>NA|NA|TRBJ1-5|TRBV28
CASSFLDRNNQPQHF
TGTGCCAGCAGTTTTTTGGACCGGAACAATCAGCCCCAGCATTTT
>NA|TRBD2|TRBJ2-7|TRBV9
CASSVGSSGSYEQYF
TGTGCCAGCAGCGTAGGCTCTAGCGGGAGCTACGAGCAGTACTTC
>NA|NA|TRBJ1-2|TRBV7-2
CASSKGPAVNGYTF
TGTGCCAGCAGCAAAGGGCCAGCAGTTAACGGCTACACCTTC
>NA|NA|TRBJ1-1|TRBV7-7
CASSQQENTEAFF
TGTGCCAGCAGCCAACAGGAGAACACTGAAGCTTTCTTT
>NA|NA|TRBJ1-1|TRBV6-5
CASRESWENTEAFF
TGTGCCAGCAGGGAGAGTTGGGAGAACACTGAAGCTTTCTTT
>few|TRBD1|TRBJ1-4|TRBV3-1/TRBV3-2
CASSQQTGVGEKLFF
TGTGCCAGCAGCCAGCAAACAGGGGTTGGGGAAAAACTGTTTTTT
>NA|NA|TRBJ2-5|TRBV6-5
CASSYDRMETQYF
TGTGCCAGCAGTTACGACAGAATGGAGACCCAGTACTTC
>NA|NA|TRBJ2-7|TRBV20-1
CSALAREQYF
TGCAGTGCTCTAGCGCGAGAGCAGTACTTC
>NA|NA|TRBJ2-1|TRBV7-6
CASSPFSVSSYNEQFF
TGTGCCAGCAGTCCCTTTAGCGTGAGCTCCTACAATGAGCAGTTCTTC
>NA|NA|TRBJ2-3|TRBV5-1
CASSLVGGVADTQYF
TGCGCCAGCAGCTTGGTCGGCGGGGTGGCAGATACGCAGTATTTT
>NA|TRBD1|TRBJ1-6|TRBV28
CASSFRGQGYFSPLHF
TGTGCCAGCAGTTTCCGGGGACAGGGGTACTTTTCACCCCTCCACTTT
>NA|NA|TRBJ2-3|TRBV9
CASSVVALGDTQYF
TGTGCCAGCAGCGTAGTGGCCCTTGGGGATACGCAGTATTTT
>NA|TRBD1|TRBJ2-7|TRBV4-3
CASSPGTGTYEQYF
TGCGCCAGCAGTCCCGGGACAGGAACCTACGAGCAGTACTTC
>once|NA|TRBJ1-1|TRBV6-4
CASSASFPPTEAFF
TGTGCCAGCAGTGCCTCGTTTCCCCCCACTGAAGCTTTCTTT
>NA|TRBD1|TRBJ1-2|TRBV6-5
CASSHGQGGYGYTF
TGTGCCAGCAGCCACGGACAGGGGGGCTATGGCTACACCTTC
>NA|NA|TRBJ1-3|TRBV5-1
CASSLEVGSGNTIYF
TGCGCCAGCAGCTTGGAAGTGGGCTCTGGAAACACCATATATTTT
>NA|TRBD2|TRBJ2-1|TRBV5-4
CASSLGSGRVYNEQFF
TGTGCCAGCAGCTTGGGGAGCGGGAGGGTTTACAATGAGCAGTTCTTC
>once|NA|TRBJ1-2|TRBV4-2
CASSQRPGEGYGYTF
TGTGCCAGCAGCCAACGTCCAGGGGAGGGGTATGGCTACACCTTC
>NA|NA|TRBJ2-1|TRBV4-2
CASSQGSPGSYNEQFF
TGTGCCAGCAGCCAAGGTTCCCCAGGGTCCTACAATGAGCAGTTCTTC
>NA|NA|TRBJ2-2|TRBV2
CASRQGLLTVNTGELFF
TGTGCCAGCAGACAAGGCCTTTTGACGGTGAACACCGGGGAGCTGTTTTTT
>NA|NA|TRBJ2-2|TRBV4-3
CASSQERIANTGELFF
TGCGCCAGCAGCCAAGAGCGCATAGCGAACACCGGGGAGCTGTTTTTT
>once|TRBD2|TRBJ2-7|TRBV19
CASSLTSGREVYEQYF
TGTGCCAGTAGTTTGACTAGCGGGAGGGAGGTCTACGAGCAGTACTTC
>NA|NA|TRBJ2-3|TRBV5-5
CASGASSGFGTDTQYF
TGTGCCAGCGGCGCCTCCTCGGGGTTCGGCACAGATACGCAGTATTTT
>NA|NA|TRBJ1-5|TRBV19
CASSVGGAGERSQPQHF
TGTGCCAGTAGCGTTGGGGGCGCGGGCGAACGAAGTCAGCCCCAGCATTTT
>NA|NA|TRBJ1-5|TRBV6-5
CASSNDGNQPQHF
TGTGCCAGCAGCAATGATGGCAATCAGCCCCAGCATTTT
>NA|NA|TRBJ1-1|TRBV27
CASSLIPGPMNTEAFF
TGTGCCAGCAGCCTTATACCGGGGCCGATGAACACTGAAGCTTTCTTT
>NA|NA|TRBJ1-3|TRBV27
CASRVKPSGDTIYF
TGTGCCAGTAGGGTGAAACCCTCGGGGGACACCATATATTTT
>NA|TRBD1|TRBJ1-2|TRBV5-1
CASSFGQGGGYTF
TGCGCCAGCAGCTTCGGACAGGGAGGAGGCTACACCTTC
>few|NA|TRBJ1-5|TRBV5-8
CASRDQGHQPQHF
TGTGCCAGCAGGGACCAGGGGCATCAGCCCCAGCATTTT
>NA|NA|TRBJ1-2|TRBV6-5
CASNSEQGRNGYTF
TGTGCCAGCAACTCGGAACAGGGAAGGAATGGCTACACCTTC
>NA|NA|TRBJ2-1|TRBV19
CASSTTTGYYNEQFF
TGTGCCAGTAGTACAACGACAGGTTACTACAATGAGCAGTTCTTC
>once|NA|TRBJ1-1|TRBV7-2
CASSFRRGDTEAFF
TGTGCCAGCAGCTTTCGGCGGGGGGACACTGAAGCTTTCTTT
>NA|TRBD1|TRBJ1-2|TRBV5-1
CASSLDSGGADGYTF
TGCGCCAGCAGCTTGGATTCAGGGGGCGCGGATGGCTACACCTTC
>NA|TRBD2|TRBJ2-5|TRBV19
CASSTAGVETQYF
TGTGCCAGCTCAACGGCGGGGGTAGAGACCCAGTACTTC
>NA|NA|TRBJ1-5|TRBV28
CASTGQRDQPQHF
TGTGCCAGCACTGGGCAACGGGACCAGCCCCAGCATTTT